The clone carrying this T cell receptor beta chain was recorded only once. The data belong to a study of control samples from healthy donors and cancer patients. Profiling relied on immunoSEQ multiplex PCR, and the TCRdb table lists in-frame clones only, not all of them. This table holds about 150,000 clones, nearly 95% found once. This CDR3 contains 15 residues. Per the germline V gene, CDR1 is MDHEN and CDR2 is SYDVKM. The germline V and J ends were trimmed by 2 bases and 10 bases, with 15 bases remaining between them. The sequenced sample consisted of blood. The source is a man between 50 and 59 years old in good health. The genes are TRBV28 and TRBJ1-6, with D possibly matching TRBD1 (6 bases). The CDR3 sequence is CASSLIHRDGSPLHF. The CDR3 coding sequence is TGTGCCAGCAGTTTAATTCACAGGGACGGATCACCCCTCCACTTT. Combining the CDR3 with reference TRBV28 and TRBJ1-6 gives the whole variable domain DVKVTQSSRYLVKRTGEKVFLECVQDMDHENMFWYRQDPGLGLRLIYFSYDVKMKEKGDIPEGYSVSREKKERFSLILESASTNQTSMYLCASSLIHRDGSPLHFGNGTRLTVT.